A single sample is the source of the 9 T cell receptor beta chains below, sequenced in a study of shared clonotypes between healthy human individuals. Repertoires were generated with immunoSEQ multiplex PCR, while TCRdb's copy carries only in-frame clones and drops some. The table records around 2,000,000 clones, 90% to 95% of them present only once. Sequencing was done on a sample of naive CD4+ T cells sorted from blood. Subset noted: CD45RA+ positively selected. These receptors were taken from a young man in good health.

CDR3 coding DNA: TGTGCCAGCAGCGTAGGTTTGACAGGGCAAGGAGGCTCTGGAAACACCATATATTTT. This codes for CASSVGLTGQGGSGNTIYF. This sequence joins TRBV9 and TRBJ1-3, with 7 nucleotides matching TRBD1. Per the germline V gene, CDR1 is SGDLS and CDR2 is YYNGEE. The CDR3 totals 19 residues. The junction had 12 bases not matched to a gene; V was cut back by 0 bases and J by 0 bases.

The V call is TRBV28, the J call TRBJ1-2; D is unclear. Trimming left V 6 bases short and J 7 bases short, with 27 bases between. Germline-derived CDR1 and CDR2 are MDHEN and SYDVKM. This CDR3 has 17 amino acids. This CDR3 is CASSPYFGPRNTAGYTF. The CDR3 DNA reads as TGTGCCAGCAGCCCCTATTTCGGTCCCCGGAATACTGCTGGCTACACCTTC.

The CDR3 spells CASSVQALTEAFF. Written as DNA, the CDR3 is TGTGCCAGCAGCGTACAGGCGCTCACTGAAGCTTTCTTT. The chain joins TRBV7-8 to TRBJ1-1; possible D gene TRBD1, 5 bases. Trimming shortened V by 5 bases and J by 4 bases, and 11 bases separated the two germline ends. This CDR3 comprises 13 residues. In germline, CDR1 is SGHVS, CDR2 FQNEAQ.

The chain has TRBV28 and TRBJ1-2; D is unclear. The V end was cut by 3 bases, the J end by 4 bases, with 21 bases between. This CDR3 is built from 17 residues. The V gene's germline CDR1 is MDHEN and CDR2 SYDVKM. The CDR3 spells CASSFGDQMGLVYGYTF. CDR3 sequence (DNA): TGTGCCAGCAGTTTCGGTGACCAAATGGGTTTGGTCTATGGCTACACCTTC.

This chain links TRBV5-8 with TRBJ2-3; no reliable D call. This CDR3 has 12 amino acids. CDR1 SGHTS and CDR2 YDEGEE come from the germline V gene. V was pared by 5 bases and J by 4 bases, with 8 bases between. The CDR3 sequence: CASSLSADTQYF. CDR3 nucleotide sequence: TGTGCCAGCAGTCTAAGCGCAGATACGCAGTATTTT.

This sequence joins TRBV19 and TRBJ2-7; weak D call: TRBD2 (7 bases). Germline values: CDR1 LNHDA, CDR2 SQIVND (reference sequence). This CDR3 contains 15 residues. V was cut by 8 bases and J by 0 bases, with 17 bases left in between. The CDR3 DNA sequence: TGTGCCAGTTCCCCCGTGGCGGGGGCCTCCTACGAGCAGTACTTC. Its translation is CASSPVAGASYEQYF.

This sequence joins TRBV19 and TRBJ2-5; 8 nucleotides line up with TRBD1. The germline gives CDR1 LNHDA, CDR2 SQIVND (reference sequence). With V trimmed by 7 bases and J by 13 bases, 20 bases remained unmatched. This CDR3 is built from 15 residues. The CDR3 loop reads CASKPQGANRGVPYF. The CDR3, as DNA: TGTGCCAGTAAACCGCAGGGGGCGAACCGAGGCGTTCCGTACTTC. The full variable domain, rest sourced from reference TRBV19 and TRBJ2-5, is DGGITQSPKYLFRKEGQNVTLSCEQNLNHDAMYWYRQDPGQGLRLIYYSQIVNDFQKGDIAEGYSVSREKKESFPLTVTSAQKNPTAFYLCASKPQGANRGVPYFGPGTRLLVL.

The chain combines TRBV2 with TRBJ2-3; D might be TRBD2 (6 bases). V was cut by 4 bases and J by 0 bases, with 17 bases left in between. The CDR3 is made up of 17 amino acids. The V gene's germline CDR1 is SNHLY and CDR2 FYNNEI. The CDR3 sequence: CASSGPPRGRSTDTQYF. The CDR3 DNA is TGTGCCAGCAGTGGTCCACCTCGGGGGAGAAGCACAGATACGCAGTATTTT.

To note about this clone: Within the sample, other DNA sequences also encode this same CDR3. The chain joins TRBV5-1 to TRBJ2-1; D is unresolved. V was trimmed by 0 bases and J by 1 base, leaving 8 bases between them. The CDR3 length is 15 residues. Germline assignment: CDR1 SGHRS and CDR2 YFSETQ. The CDR3 bases are TGCGCCAGCAGCTTGGCCGCGACTTCCTACAATGAGCAGTTCTTC. It yields the protein CASSLAATSYNEQFF.